This is a list of T cell receptor beta chains from one sample in a study of cytomegalovirus exposure and HLA in healthy donors. Profiled with immunoSEQ multiplex PCR; TCRdb holds only in-frame clones, not every one. Of roughly 100,000 clones listed, about three quarters are singletons. The sample comprised PBMCs. These receptors were obtained from a man in his sixties in good health and CMV-seropositive. Each CDR3 is given with its conserved first and last residue. A D gene is named only where the DNA matches it firmly. Expanded clones get a size class; other rows say once, few or many, or leave the size out.

clone_size j_call v_call d_call cdr3_aa cdr3_nt
few TRBJ2-2 TRBV25-1 . CASSEYRDTGELFF TGTGCCAGCAGTGAATACAGGGACACCGGGGAGCTGTTTTTT
. TRBJ1-2 TRBV9 . CASSVVGGEVTYGYTF TGTGCCAGCAGCGTAGTGGGGGGGGAGGTTACATATGGCTACACCTTC
. TRBJ2-5 TRBV5-4 TRBD1 CASSSQGAEETQYF TGTGCCAGCAGCTCCCAGGGGGCGGAGGAGACCCAGTACTTC
. TRBJ1-5 TRBV9 TRBD1 CATSTRQGSGQPQHF TGTGCCACCAGTACAAGACAGGGGTCGGGTCAGCCCCAGCATTTT
. TRBJ2-7 TRBV6-1 . CASSERFDIPSYEQYF TGTGCCAGCAGTGAAAGATTCGACATCCCCTCCTACGAGCAGTACTTC
. TRBJ1-2 TRBV5-1 TRBD1 CASSPPGQGTMSYTF TGCGCCAGCAGCCCGCCGGGACAGGGGACTATGAGCTACACCTTC
. TRBJ1-3 TRBV5-1 TRBD1 CASSLQQGNGNTIYF TGCGCCAGCAGCCTACAACAGGGGAATGGAAACACCATATATTTT
few TRBJ2-7 TRBV6-1 . CASSDRAYGQGFSEQYF TGTGCCAGCAGTGATCGCGCGTATGGCCAGGGTTTTAGCGAGCAGTACTTC
. TRBJ1-4 TRBV15 . CATSSGQQSNEKLFF TGTGCCACCAGCAGCGGCCAACAGAGTAATGAAAAACTGTTTTTT
. TRBJ2-3 TRBV5-1 . CASSLGEPRTDTQYF TGCGCCAGCAGCTTGGGGGAGCCACGCACAGATACGCAGTATTTT
. TRBJ2-7 TRBV7-2 TRBD1 CASSRNRGHDEQYF TGTGCCAGCAGCAGGAACAGGGGGCACGACGAGCAGTACTTC
. TRBJ1-2 TRBV6-5 TRBD1 CASSYIRTGGNYGYTF TGTGCCAGCAGTTATATAAGGACAGGTGGTAACTATGGCTACACCTTC
. TRBJ2-3 TRBV5-1 TRBD2 CASSLAGGTQSTQYF TGCGCCAGCAGCTTGGCCGGGGGGACCCAATCTACGCAGTATTTT
. TRBJ1-1 TRBV27 . CARNQVNTEAFF TGTGCCAGGAACCAGGTGAACACTGAAGCTTTCTTT
. TRBJ1-5 TRBV11-2 TRBD1 CASSLAGTGGSLIQPQHF TGTGCCAGCAGCTTGGCAGGGACAGGGGGTTCCTTAATACAGCCCCAGCATTTT
. TRBJ2-1 TRBV19 TRBD2 CASTINSGGTYNEQFF TGTGCCAGTACCATAAATAGCGGGGGGACCTACAATGAGCAGTTCTTC
once TRBJ2-3 TRBV19 . CASSIRTSRDTQYF TGTGCCAGTAGTATCAGGACTTCTCGGGATACGCAGTATTTT
. TRBJ2-1 TRBV19 TRBD1 CASSSKGAGGREQFF TGTGCCAGTAGTTCGAAGGGGGCAGGGGGCCGGGAGCAGTTCTTC
. TRBJ1-1 TRBV5-6 . CASSFGLTYHQGGTEAFF TGTGCCAGCAGCTTTGGCTTAACATATCACCAGGGTGGGACTGAAGCTTTCTTT
. TRBJ2-7 TRBV7-9 . CASSPLSPREQYF TGTGCCAGCAGCCCCCTATCCCCTCGCGAGCAGTACTTC
. TRBJ2-7 TRBV19 TRBD2 CASSPRLAGGYEQYF TGTGCCAGTAGTCCTCGACTAGCGGGGGGTTATGAGCAGTACTTC
. TRBJ2-5 TRBV27 TRBD1 CASSRDREETQYF TGTGCCAGCAGCCGGGACAGGGAAGAGACCCAGTACTTC
. TRBJ1-2 TRBV28 TRBD1 CASSGSGGWAYGYTF TGTGCCAGCAGTGGATCAGGGGGCTGGGCCTATGGCTACACCTTC
. TRBJ2-2 TRBV5-5 TRBD2 CASSPRLAGGPGELFF TGTGCCAGCAGCCCCAGACTAGCGGGGGGCCCCGGGGAGCTGTTTTTT
. TRBJ2-1 TRBV27 TRBD1 CASRGQGFEQFF TGTGCCTCGCGGGGACAGGGCTTCGAGCAGTTCTTC
. TRBJ2-2 TRBV10-3 TRBD2 CAISERLAGSGELFF TGTGCCATCAGTGAGAGACTAGCGGGTTCCGGGGAGCTGTTTTTT
. TRBJ1-2 TRBV4-1 . CASSQDGNYGYTF TGCGCCAGCAGCCAAGACGGGAACTATGGCTACACCTTC
. TRBJ2-1 TRBV10-1 TRBD1 CASSESIKGASLGPGEQFF TGCGCCAGCAGTGAGTCGATAAAGGGGGCCTCCCTCGGCCCGGGTGAGCAGTTCTTC
. TRBJ2-5 TRBV30 TRBD2 CAWSWTSGAETQYF TGTGCCTGGAGTTGGACTAGCGGCGCGGAGACCCAGTACTTC
few TRBJ2-7 TRBV5-1 TRBD2 CASSLGLAVPYEQYF TGCGCCAGCAGCTTGGGACTAGCGGTTCCCTACGAGCAGTACTTC
. TRBJ2-5 TRBV5-4 . CASSLEPQGGEETQYF TGTGCCAGCAGCTTGGAGCCCCAGGGCGGGGAAGAGACCCAGTACTTC
once TRBJ2-1 TRBV2 TRBD2 CASAVAGYNEQFF TGTGCCAGCGCGGTAGCGGGGTACAATGAGCAGTTCTTC